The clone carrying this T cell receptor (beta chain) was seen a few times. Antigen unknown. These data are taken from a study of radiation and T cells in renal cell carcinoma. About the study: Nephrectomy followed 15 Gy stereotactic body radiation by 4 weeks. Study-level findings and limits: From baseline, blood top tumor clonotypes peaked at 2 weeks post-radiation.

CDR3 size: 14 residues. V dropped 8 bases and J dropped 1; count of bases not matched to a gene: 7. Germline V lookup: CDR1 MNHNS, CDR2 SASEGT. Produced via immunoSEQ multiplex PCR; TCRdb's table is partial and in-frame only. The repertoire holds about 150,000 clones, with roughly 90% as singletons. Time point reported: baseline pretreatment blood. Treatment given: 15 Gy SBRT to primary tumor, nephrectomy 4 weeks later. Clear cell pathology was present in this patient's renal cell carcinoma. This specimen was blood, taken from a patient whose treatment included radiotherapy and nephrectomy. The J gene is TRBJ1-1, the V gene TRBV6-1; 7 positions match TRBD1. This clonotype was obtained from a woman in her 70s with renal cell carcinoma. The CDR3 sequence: CASGARGGNTEAFF. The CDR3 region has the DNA TGTGCCAGCGGGGCCAGGGGGGGGAACACTGAAGCTTTCTTT.